This entry lists 12 T cell receptor beta chains sequenced from one sample in a study of monozygotic twins with cystic fibrosis. Libraries were prepared by immunoSEQ multiplex PCR; TCRdb keeps only in-frame clonotypes and omits some of them. The repertoire holds around 10,000 clones, with about 91% as singletons. Sequencing was performed on blood. These receptors were obtained from a boy aged 2 to 9 with cystic fibrosis.

Only one count was recorded for this clone. The CDR3 reads CASKGRARGETQYF. DNA of the CDR3: TGTGCCAGCAAGGGGCGGGCGCGGGGAGAGACCCAGTACTTC. This sequence joins TRBV6-5 and TRBJ2-5; D possibly corresponds to TRBD2 (6 bases). The CDR3 contains 14 residues. CDR1 and CDR2 (germline): MNHEY, SVGAGI. The ends were cut back, 7 bases at V and 4 bases at J, with 16 bases in the middle.

V gene TRBV15 combines with J gene TRBJ1-1; no firm D call. This CDR3 region has 15 residues. V lost 3 bases and J lost 1, with 12 bases in between. Germline loops: CDR1 LNHNV, CDR2 YYDKDF (reference sequence). CDR3 coding DNA: TGTGCCACCAGCAGCCAATTGGAACAGAACACTGAAGCTTTCTTT. Protein: CATSSQLEQNTEAFF.

CDR3 sequence (DNA): TGTGCCAGTAGTATGGGGGGGGCCGGGGAGCTGTTTTTT. This encodes CASSMGGAGELFF. The chain combines TRBV19 with TRBJ2-2; TRBD2 matches 7 bases. Germline V gives CDR1 LNHDA, CDR2 SQIVND (reference sequence). The CDR3 is 13 amino acids. V shed 3 bases, J shed 6 bases, and the junction held 1 base outside the gene matches.

V is TRBV15 and J is TRBJ2-2; D unclear. Trimming removed 1 base from V and 2 bases from J, with 8 bases in between. The germline CDR1 and CDR2 sequences are LNHNV and YYDKDF (reference sequence). CDR3 length equals 15 residues. CDR3 DNA sequence: TGTGCCACCAGCAGAGTGGGATTCAACACCGGGGAGCTGTTTTTT. It yields the protein CATSRVGFNTGELFF.

The chain uses TRBV15 and TRBJ2-5; no clear D gene. Looked up from germline, CDR1 is LNHNV and CDR2 is YYDKDF (reference sequence). The CDR3 loop spans 13 amino acids. The V and J ends lost 5 bases and 2 bases respectively, with 9 bases between them. The CDR3, as DNA: TGTGCCACCAGCTTCGGGCTACAAGAGACCCAGTACTTC. This codes for CATSFGLQETQYF.

J is TRBJ2-3 and V is TRBV2; D might be TRBD2 (6 bases). Germline V gene lookup returns CDR1 SNHLY and CDR2 FYNNEI. V lost 4 bases to trimming and J lost 1 base, with 18 bases between them. This CDR3 contains 17 residues. DNA of the CDR3: TGTGCCAGCAGTGTCCTTGGACGGAGCGGGCGCACAGATACGCAGTATTTT. This codes for CASSVLGRSGRTDTQYF.

The chain recombines TRBV7-5 with TRBJ2-3; TRBD2, the table's D call, lacks a check against the DNA. TRBV7-5 is tagged as a pseudogene. The CDR3 length is 13 residues. In nucleotides, the CDR3 is TGTGCCAGAAGCTTTGAGACTAGAGATACGCAGTATTTT. Its protein product is CARSFETRDTQYF.

This chain uses TRBV4-3 with TRBJ2-2; TRBD2 agrees at 8 bases. Germline loops: CDR1 LGHNA, CDR2 YSLEER. CDR3 length: 15 residues. V was clipped by 0 bases and J by 11 bases; unmatched bases: 8. As DNA, the CDR3 is TGCGCCAGCAGCCAAGACACCGGGACTAGAAAAGAGCTGTTTTTT. Translating gives CASSQDTGTRKELFF.

The CDR3 bases are TGTGCCAGAACCCCAAGGAGGGAGGAGTATGGCTACACCTTC. Translating gives CARTPRREEYGYTF. The J gene is TRBJ1-2, the V gene TRBV2; D unresolved. Trimming cost V 9 bases and J 5 bases, with 19 bases left between them. CDR3 size: 14 residues. Germline V CDR1 and CDR2: SNHLY, FYNNEI.

This chain uses TRBV2 with TRBJ2-5, with 12 nucleotides matching TRBD2. Germline lookup yields CDR1 SNHLY and CDR2 FYNNEI. The CDR3 consists of 17 residues. With V trimmed by 0 bases and J by 2 bases, 4 bases remained unmatched. CDR3: CASSEALAGGRQETQYF. CDR3 coding DNA: TGTGCCAGCAGTGAAGCCCTAGCGGGGGGGCGACAAGAGACCCAGTACTTC.

CDR3 region: CASSKIPISSLPRDNQPQHF. The CDR3 nucleotides read TGTGCCAGCAGCAAAATACCTATCTCGTCACTTCCGAGGGACAATCAGCCCCAGCATTTT. The rearrangement links TRBV21-1 to TRBJ1-5. TRBV21-1 is a pseudogene. This CDR3 is 20 amino acids long.

This rearrangement joins TRBV7-9 to TRBJ1-2; 10 bases are shared with TRBD1. CDR3 length: 15 residues. Germline CDR1 SEHNR, CDR2 FQNEAQ (reference sequence). After removal of 2 bases from V and 4 bases from J, the junction contained 4 bases not matched to a gene. The chain's CDR3 is CASSLSGQGGYGYTF. CDR3 bases: TGTGCCAGCAGCTTATCCGGACAGGGGGGCTATGGCTACACCTTC.